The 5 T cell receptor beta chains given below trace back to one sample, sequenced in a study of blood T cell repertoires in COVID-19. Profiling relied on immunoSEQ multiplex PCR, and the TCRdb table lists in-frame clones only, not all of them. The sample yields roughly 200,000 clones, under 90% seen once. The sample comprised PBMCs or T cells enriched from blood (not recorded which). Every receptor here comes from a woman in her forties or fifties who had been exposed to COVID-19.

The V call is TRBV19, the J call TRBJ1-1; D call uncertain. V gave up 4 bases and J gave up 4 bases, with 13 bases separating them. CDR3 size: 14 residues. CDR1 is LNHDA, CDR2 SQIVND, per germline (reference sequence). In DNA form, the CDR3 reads TGTGCCAGTAGTAGGCCCGCTGGAGGCACTGAAGCTTTCTTT. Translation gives CASSRPAGGTEAFF.

The chain's CDR3 is CASSPSGKTGDYEQYF. DNA of the CDR3: TGTGCCAGCTCACCGTCTGGTAAGACAGGGGACTACGAGCAGTACTTC. This chain links TRBV18 with TRBJ2-7; 8 bases are shared with TRBD1. Looked up from germline, CDR1 is KGHSH and CDR2 is LQKENI. The CDR3 runs to 16 residues. J was trimmed by 3 bases and V by 3 bases; bases with no gene match: 10. The whole variable domain, filled in from reference TRBV18 and TRBJ2-7, reads NAGVMQNPRHLVRRRGQEARLRCSPMKGHSHVYWYRQLPEEGLKFMVYLQKENIIDESGMPKERFSAEFPKEGPSILRIQQVVRGDSAAYFCASSPSGKTGDYEQYFGPGTRLTVT.

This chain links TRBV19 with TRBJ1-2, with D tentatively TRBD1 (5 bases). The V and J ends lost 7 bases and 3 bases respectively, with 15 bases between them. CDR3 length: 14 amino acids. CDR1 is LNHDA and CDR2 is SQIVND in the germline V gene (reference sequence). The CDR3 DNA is TGTGCCAGTACCTCGGGGGACCTATACTATGGCTACACCTTC. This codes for CASTSGDLYYGYTF.

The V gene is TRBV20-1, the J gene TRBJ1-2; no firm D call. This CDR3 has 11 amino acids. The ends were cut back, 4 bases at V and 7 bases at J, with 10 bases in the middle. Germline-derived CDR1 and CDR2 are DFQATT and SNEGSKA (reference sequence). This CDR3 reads CSAIPPGGYTF. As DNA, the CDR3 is TGCAGTGCTATCCCTCCGGGTGGCTACACCTTC.

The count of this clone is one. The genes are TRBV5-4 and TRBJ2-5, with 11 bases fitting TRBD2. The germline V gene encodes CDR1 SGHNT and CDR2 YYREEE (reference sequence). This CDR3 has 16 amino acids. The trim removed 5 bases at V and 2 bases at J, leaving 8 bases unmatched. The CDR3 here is CASRRISGGGQETQYF. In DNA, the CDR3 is TGTGCCAGCAGGCGCATTAGCGGGGGGGGGCAAGAGACCCAGTACTTC.